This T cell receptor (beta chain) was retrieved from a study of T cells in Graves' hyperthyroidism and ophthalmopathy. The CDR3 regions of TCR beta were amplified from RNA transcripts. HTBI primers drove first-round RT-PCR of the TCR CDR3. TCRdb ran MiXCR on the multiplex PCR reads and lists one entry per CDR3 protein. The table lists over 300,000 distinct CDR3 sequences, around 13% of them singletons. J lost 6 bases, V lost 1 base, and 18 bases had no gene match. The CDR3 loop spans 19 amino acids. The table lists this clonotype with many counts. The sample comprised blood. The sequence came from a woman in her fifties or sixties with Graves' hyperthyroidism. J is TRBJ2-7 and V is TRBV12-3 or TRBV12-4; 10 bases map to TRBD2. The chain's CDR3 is CASSLDLTSGQMGSPEQYF. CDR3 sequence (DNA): TGTGCCAGCAGTTTAGATCTGACTAGCGGGCAAATGGGGAGCCCCGAGCAGTACTTC.